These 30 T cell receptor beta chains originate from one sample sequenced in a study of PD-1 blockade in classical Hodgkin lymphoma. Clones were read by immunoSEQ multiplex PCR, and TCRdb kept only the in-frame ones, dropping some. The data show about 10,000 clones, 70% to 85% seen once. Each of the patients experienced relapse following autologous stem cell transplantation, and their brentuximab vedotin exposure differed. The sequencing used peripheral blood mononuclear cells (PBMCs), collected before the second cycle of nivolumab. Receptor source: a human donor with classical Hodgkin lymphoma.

CDR3 sequence: CSVENIYEQYF. The DNA of the CDR3 is TGCAGCGTTGAGAACATCTACGAGCAGTACTTC. The V call is TRBV29-1, the J call TRBJ2-7; the D is unclear. V gave up 3 bases and J gave up 3 bases, with 6 bases separating them. From germline, CDR1 is SQVTM and CDR2 ANQGSEA. The CDR3 length is 11 residues.

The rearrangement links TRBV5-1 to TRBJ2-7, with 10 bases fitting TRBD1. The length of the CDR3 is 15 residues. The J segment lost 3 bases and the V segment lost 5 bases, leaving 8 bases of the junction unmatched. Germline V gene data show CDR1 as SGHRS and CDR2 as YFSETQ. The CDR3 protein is CASRVDRGLFYEQYF. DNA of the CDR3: TGCGCCAGCAGAGTAGACAGGGGGCTCTTCTACGAGCAGTACTTC.

The CDR3 bases are TGTGCCATCAGTGAGTCGATATTTGGCTACACCTTC. Its translation is CAISESIFGYTF. This chain connects TRBV10-3 to TRBJ1-2, with unresolved D. This CDR3 has 12 residues. V was clipped by 0 bases and J by 7 bases, with 6 bases between them. The germline V gene encodes CDR1 ENHRY and CDR2 SYGVKD.

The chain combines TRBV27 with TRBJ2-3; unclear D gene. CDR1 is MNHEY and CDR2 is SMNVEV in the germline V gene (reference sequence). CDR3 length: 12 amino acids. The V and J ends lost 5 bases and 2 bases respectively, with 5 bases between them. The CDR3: CASSTYTDTQYF. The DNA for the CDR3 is TGTGCCAGCAGTACCTACACAGATACGCAGTATTTT.

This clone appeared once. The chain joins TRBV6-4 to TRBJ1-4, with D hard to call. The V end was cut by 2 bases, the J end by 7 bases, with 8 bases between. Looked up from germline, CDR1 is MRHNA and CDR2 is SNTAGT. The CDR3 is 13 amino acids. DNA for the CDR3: TGTGCCAGCAGTGACAGGGATCGTGAAAAACTGTTTTTT. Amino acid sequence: CASSDRDREKLFF.

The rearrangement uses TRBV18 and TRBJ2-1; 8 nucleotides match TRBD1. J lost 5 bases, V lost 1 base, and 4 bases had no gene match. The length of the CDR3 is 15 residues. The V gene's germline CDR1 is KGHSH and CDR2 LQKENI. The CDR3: CASSPLGTGHNEQFF. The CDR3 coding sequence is TGTGCCAGCTCACCACTGGGGACAGGCCACAATGAGCAGTTCTTC.

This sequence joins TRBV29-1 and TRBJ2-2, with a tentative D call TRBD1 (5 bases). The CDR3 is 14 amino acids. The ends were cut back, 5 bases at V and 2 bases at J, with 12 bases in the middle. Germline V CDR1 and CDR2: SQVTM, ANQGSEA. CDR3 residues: CSVTRGANTGELFF. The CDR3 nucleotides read TGCAGCGTTACCCGTGGGGCCAACACCGGGGAGCTGTTTTTT.

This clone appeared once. The chain's CDR3 is CASSYSGRADQPQHF. The CDR3 bases are TGTGCCAGCAGTTACTCGGGAAGGGCGGATCAGCCCCAGCATTTT. V usage is TRBV6-6 and J usage is TRBJ1-5; D remains unclear. Per the germline V gene, CDR1 is MNHNY and CDR2 is SVGAGI (reference sequence). Trimming cost V 0 bases and J 5 bases, with 11 bases left between them. This CDR3 is 15 amino acids long.

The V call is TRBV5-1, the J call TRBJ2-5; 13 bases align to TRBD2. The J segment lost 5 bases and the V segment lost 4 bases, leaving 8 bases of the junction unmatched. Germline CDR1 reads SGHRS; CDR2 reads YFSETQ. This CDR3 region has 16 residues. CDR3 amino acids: CASSATSGGARETQYF. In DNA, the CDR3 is TGCGCCAGCAGCGCTACTAGCGGGGGGGCCAGGGAGACCCAGTACTTC.

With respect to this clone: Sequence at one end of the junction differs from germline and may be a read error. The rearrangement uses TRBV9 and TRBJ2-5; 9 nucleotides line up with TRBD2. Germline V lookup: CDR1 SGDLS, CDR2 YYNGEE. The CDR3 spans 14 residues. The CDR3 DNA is TGTGCCAGCAGCGTGTTTGCGGGAGGGGAGACCCGGTACTTC. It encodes CASSVFAGGETRYF.

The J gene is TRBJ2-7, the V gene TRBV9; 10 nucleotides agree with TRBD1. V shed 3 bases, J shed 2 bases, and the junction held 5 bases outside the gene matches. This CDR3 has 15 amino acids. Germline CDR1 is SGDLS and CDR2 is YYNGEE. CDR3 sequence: CASSAEGQGAYEQYF. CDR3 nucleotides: TGTGCCAGCAGCGCGGAAGGACAGGGGGCCTACGAGCAGTACTTC.

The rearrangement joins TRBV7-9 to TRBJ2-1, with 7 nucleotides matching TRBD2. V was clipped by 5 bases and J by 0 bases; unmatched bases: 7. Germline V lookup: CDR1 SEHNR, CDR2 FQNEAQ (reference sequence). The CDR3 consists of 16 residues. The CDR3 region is CASSGLGGSSYNEQFF. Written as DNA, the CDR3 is TGTGCCAGCAGCGGTTTGGGGGGGAGCTCCTACAATGAGCAGTTCTTC. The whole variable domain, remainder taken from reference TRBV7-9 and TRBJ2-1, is DTGVSQNPRHKITKRGQNVTFRCDPISEHNRLYWYRQTLGQGPEFLTYFQNEAQLEKSRLLSDRFSAERPKGSFSTLEIQRTEQGDSAMYLCASSGLGGSSYNEQFFGPGTRLTVL.

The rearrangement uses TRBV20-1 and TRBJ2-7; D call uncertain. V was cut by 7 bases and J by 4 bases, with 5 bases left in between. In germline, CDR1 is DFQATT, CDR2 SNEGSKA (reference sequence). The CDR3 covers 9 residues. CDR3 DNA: TGCAGTGTTGGTTACGAGCAGTACTTC. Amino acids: CSVGYEQYF.

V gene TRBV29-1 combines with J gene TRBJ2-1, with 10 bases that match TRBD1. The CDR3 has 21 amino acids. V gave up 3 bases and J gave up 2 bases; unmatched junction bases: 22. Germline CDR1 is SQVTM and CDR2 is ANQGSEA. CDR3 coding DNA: TGCAGCGTTGAGAGGTGGAGACAGGGGGCGAGAGCGTTGGATACCTACAATGAGCAGTTCTTC. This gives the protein CSVERWRQGARALDTYNEQFF.

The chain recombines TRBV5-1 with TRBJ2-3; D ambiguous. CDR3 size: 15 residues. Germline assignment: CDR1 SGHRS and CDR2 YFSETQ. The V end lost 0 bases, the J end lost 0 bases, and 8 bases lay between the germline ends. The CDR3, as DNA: TGCGCCAGCAGCTTGGGGCCTTACAGCACAGATACGCAGTATTTT. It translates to CASSLGPYSTDTQYF.

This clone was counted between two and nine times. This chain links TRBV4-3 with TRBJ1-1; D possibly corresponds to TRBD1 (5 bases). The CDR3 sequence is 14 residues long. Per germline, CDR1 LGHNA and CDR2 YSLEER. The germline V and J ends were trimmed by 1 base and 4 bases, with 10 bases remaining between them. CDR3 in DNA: TGCGCCAGCAGCCAAGTCGGGGGACGCACTGAAGCTTTCTTT. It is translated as CASSQVGGRTEAFF.

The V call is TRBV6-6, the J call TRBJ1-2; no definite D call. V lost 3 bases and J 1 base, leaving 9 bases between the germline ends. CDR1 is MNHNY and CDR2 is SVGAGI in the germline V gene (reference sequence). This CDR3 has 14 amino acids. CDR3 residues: CASSYNKFNYGYTF. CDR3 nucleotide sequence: TGTGCCAGCAGTTATAACAAGTTTAACTATGGCTACACCTTC.

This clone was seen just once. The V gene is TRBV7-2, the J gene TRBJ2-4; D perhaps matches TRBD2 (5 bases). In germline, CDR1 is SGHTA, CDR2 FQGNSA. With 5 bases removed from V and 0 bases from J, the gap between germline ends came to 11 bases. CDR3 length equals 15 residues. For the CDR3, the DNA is TGTGCCAGCAGCCCGGGATCTCTAGCCAAAAACATTCAGTACTTC. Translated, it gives CASSPGSLAKNIQYF. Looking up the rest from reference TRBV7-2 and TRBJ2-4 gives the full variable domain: GAGVSQSPSNKVTEKGKDVELRCDPISGHTALYWYRQSLGQGLEFLIYFQGNSAPDKSGLPSDRFSAERTGGSVSTLTIQRTQQEDSAVYLCASSPGSLAKNIQYFGAGTRLSVL.

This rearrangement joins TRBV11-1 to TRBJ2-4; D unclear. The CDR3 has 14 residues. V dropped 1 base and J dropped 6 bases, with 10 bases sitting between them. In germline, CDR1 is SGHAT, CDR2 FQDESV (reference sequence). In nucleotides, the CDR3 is TGTGCCAGCAGCTTAGGGGTAATACTAAACATTCAGTACTTC. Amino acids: CASSLGVILNIQYF.

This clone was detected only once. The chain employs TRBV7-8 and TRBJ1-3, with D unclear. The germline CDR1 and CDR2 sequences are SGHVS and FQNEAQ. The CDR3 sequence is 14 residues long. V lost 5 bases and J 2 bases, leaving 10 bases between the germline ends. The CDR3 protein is CASSPIGAGNTIYF. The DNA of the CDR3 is TGTGCCAGCAGCCCAATCGGAGCTGGAAACACCATATATTTT.

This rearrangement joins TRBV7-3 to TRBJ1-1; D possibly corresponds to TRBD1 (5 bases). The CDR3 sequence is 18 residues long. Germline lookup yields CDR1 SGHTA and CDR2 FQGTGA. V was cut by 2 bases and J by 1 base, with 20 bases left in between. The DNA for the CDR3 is TGTGCCAGCAGCTTAGGGGGAGTAGGTGTGGTAGGGAACACTGAAGCTTTCTTT. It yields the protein CASSLGGVGVVGNTEAFF.

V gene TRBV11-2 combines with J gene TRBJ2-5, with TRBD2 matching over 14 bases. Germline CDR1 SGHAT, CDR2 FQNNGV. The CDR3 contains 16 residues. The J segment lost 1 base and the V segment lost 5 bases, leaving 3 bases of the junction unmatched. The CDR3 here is CASSMGLAGVQETQYF. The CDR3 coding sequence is TGTGCCAGCAGCATGGGACTAGCGGGAGTCCAAGAGACCCAGTACTTC.

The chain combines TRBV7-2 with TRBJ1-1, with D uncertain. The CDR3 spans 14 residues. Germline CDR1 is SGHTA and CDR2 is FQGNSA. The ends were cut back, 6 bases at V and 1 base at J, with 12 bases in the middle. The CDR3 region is CASSEGFRNTEAFF. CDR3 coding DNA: TGTGCCAGCAGTGAGGGTTTTAGGAACACTGAAGCTTTCTTT. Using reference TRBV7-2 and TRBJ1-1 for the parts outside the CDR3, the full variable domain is GAGVSQSPSNKVTEKGKDVELRCDPISGHTALYWYRQSLGQGLEFLIYFQGNSAPDKSGLPSDRFSAERTGGSVSTLTIQRTQQEDSAVYLCASSEGFRNTEAFFGQGTRLTVV.

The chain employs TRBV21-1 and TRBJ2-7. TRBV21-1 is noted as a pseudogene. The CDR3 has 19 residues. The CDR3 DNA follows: TGTGCCAGCTCGGTCTTACTGGGGCAGGCCCCCCCGAAGCGGTACGAGCAGTACTTC. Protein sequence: CASSVLLGQAPPKRYEQYF.

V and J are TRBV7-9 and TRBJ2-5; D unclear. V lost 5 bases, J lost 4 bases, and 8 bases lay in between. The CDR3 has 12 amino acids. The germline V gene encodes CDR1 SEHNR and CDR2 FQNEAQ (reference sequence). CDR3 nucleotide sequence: TGTGCCAGCAGCGCCCAAGGAGAGACCCAGTACTTC. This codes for CASSAQGETQYF.

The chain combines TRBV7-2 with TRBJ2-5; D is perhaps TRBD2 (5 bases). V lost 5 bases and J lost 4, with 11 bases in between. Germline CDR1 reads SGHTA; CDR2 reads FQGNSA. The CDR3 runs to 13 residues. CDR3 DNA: TGTGCCAGCAGCCCGCACAGCGGAGAGACCCAGTACTTC. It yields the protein CASSPHSGETQYF. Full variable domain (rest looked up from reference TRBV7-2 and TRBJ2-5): GAGVSQSPSNKVTEKGKDVELRCDPISGHTALYWYRQSLGQGLEFLIYFQGNSAPDKSGLPSDRFSAERTGGSVSTLTIQRTQQEDSAVYLCASSPHSGETQYFGPGTRLLVL.

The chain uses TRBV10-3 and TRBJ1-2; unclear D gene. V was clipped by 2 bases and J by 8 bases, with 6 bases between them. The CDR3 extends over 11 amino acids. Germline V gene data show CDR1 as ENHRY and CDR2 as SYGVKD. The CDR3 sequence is CAISEPGGYTF. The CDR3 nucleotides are TGTGCCATCAGTGAGCCGGGGGGCTACACCTTC.

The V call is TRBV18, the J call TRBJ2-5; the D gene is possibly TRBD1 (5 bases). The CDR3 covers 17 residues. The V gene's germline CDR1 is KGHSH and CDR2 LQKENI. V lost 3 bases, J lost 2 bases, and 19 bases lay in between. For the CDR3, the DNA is TGTGCCAGCTCACCCCTTAGCAGGGTTTATTTGCAAGAGACCCAGTACTTC. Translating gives CASSPLSRVYLQETQYF.

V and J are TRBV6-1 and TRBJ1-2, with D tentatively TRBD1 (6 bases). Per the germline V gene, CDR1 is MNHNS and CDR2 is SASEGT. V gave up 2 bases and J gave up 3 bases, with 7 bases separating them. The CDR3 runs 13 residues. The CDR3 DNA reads TGTGCCAGCAGTGAATCAGGGGACTATGGCTACACCTTC. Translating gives CASSESGDYGYTF.

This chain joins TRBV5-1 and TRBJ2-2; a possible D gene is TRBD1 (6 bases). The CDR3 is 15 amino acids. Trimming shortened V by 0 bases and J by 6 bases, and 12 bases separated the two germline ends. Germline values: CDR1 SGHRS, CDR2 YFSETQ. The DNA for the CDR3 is TGCGCCAGCAGCTTGGAGAGGCCAGGGGCCGGGGAGCTGTTTTTT. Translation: CASSLERPGAGELFF. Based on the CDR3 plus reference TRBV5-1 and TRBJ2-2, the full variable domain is KAGVTQTPRYLIKTRGQQVTLSCSPISGHRSVSWYQQTPGQGLQFLFEYFSETQRNKGNFPGRFSGRQFSNSRSEMNVSTLELGDSALYLCASSLERPGAGELFFGEGSRLTVL.